This TCR beta chain is drawn from a study of blood T cell repertoires in COVID-19. Study-wide context: Samples representing acute and convalescent COVID-19 were sourced from the United States, Italy and Spain. Sources were T cells, B-cell-depleted T cells, or PBMCs; the material itself was cDNA or gDNA.

Authors' methods: Cell counts per sample came from amplifying reference gene primers. The assay was immunoSEQ multiplex PCR, and TCRdb's table has in-frame clones only and misses some. D and trimming were read from the DNA, whereas the V and J calls and clone size are those reported in that table. The table shows around 48,000 clones, with around nine tenths occurring only once. Germline loops: CDR1 MNHEY, CDR2 SMNVEV (reference sequence). The CDR3 is made up of 18 amino acids. Losses at the gene ends were 1 base for V and 0 bases for J; bases not matched to a gene: 6. The chain combines TRBV27 with TRBJ1-3; 10 positions match TRBD1. This clonotype was sampled from a man between 60 and 75 years old with active or convalescent COVID-19. The sequenced material came from peripheral blood. The CDR3 loop is CASSLYGDRGYSGNTIYF. CDR3 sequence (DNA): TGTGCCAGCAGTTTATATGGGGACAGGGGATACTCTGGAAACACCATATATTTT.